Listed here are 3 T cell receptor beta chains from one sample, sequenced in a study of blood T cells in healthy people across ages. For the second PCR, which ran for roughly 6 to 12 cycles, a sample-barcoded 5' primer and a J-beta primer mix were used. TCRdb re-analysed the 5' RACE reads in MiXCR, keeping a single row per CDR3 protein. The sample has 600,000 or so distinct CDR3 sequences; less than 60% are singletons. The sequencing input was blood. The receptors were gathered from a man aged 80 or over in good health.

This clonotype turned up a few times. The chain uses TRBV7-9 and TRBJ2-3; D uncertain. Trimming cost V 1 base and J 0 bases, with 8 bases left between them. The CDR3 is made up of 15 amino acids. Germline V gene sequence: CDR1 SEHNR, CDR2 FQNEAQ (reference sequence). The CDR3 DNA reads as TGTGCCAGCAGCTTAGTAGGGAAAAGCACAGATACGCAGTATTTT. Amino acids: CASSLVGKSTDTQYF.

This clonotype was picked up many times. This chain uses TRBV6-5 with TRBJ2-7, with D perhaps assigned TRBD1 or TRBD2 (5 bases each). This CDR3 has 15 amino acids. Germline CDR1 reads MNHEY; CDR2 reads SVGAGI. V lost 5 bases, J lost 0 bases, and 14 bases lay in between. CDR3 coding DNA: TGTGCCAGCAGTGCCTCCCGGGACCGCTCCTACGAGCAGTACTTC. It codes for CASSASRDRSYEQYF.

This chain joins TRBV9 and TRBJ1-4; D gene unclear. The length of the CDR3 is 16 residues. V shed 2 bases and J shed 0 bases, with 11 bases lying between them. Germline V lookup: CDR1 SGDLS, CDR2 YYNGEE. This CDR3 is CASSVGGDATNEKLFF. The CDR3 DNA sequence: TGTGCCAGCAGCGTCGGAGGCGATGCAACTAATGAAAAACTGTTTTTT. Together with reference TRBV9 and TRBJ1-4, the CDR3 gives the full variable domain: DSGVTQTPKHLITATGQRVTLRCSPRSGDLSVYWYQQSLDQGLQFLIQYYNGEERAKGNILERFSAQQFPDLHSELNLSSLELGDSALYFCASSVGGDATNEKLFFGSGTQLSVL.